The subject of this entry is one T cell receptor beta chain. The data were obtained in a study of control samples from healthy donors and cancer patients. TCRdb's table, derived via immunoSEQ multiplex PCR, lists solely in-frame clones and lacks some. The sample consists of around 170,000 clones, roughly 88% of them appearing once. This CDR3 is 15 amino acids long. The germline V gene has CDR1 MNHNY and CDR2 SVGAGI (reference sequence). Trimming removed 0 bases at V and 4 bases at J, with 7 bases between. Sample: blood. The chain uses TRBV6-6 and TRBJ2-6; D gene ambiguous. The source is a woman in her thirties in good health. The CDR3 nucleotides are TGTGCCAGCAGTTACTCGATGACCGGGGCCAACGTCCTGACTTTC. Translation: CASSYSMTGANVLTF.